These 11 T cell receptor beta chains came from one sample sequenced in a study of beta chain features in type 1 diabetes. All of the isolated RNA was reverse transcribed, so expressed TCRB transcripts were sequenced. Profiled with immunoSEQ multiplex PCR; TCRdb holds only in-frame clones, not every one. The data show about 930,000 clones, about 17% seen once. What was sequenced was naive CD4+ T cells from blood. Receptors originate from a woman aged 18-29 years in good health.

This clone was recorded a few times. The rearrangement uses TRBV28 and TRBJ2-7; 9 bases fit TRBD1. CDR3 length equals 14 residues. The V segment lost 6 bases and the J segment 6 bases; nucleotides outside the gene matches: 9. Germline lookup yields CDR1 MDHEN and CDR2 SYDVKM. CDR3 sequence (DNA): TGTGCCAGCAGCGCAGCCGGGACAGGGATCGAGCAGTACTTC. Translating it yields CASSAAGTGIEQYF.

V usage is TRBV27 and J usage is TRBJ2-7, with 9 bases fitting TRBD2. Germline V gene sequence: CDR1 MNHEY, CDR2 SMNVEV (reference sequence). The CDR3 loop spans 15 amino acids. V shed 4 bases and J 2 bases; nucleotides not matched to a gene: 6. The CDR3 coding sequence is TGTGCCAGCAGTTCGCCTAGCGGGGCAGCCTACGAGCAGTACTTC. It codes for CASSSPSGAAYEQYF.

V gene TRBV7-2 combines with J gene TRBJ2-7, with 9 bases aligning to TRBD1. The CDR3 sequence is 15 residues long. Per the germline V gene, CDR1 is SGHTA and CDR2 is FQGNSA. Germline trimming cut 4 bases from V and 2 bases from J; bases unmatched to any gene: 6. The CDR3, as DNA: TGTGCCAGCAGCTCCGGGACAGGGTCCCCCTACGAGCAGTACTTC. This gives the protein CASSSGTGSPYEQYF.

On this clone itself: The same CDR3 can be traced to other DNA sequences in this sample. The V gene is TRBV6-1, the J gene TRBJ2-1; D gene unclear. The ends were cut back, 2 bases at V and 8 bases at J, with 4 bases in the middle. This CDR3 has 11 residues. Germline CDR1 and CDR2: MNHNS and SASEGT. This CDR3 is CASSEPYEQFF. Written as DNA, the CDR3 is TGTGCCAGCAGTGAACCCTATGAGCAGTTCTTC.

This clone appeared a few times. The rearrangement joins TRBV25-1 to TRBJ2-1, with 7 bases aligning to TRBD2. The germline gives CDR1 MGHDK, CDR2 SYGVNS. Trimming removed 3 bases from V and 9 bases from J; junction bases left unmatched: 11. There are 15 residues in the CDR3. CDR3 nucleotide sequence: TGTGCCAGCAGTGAGGTTGCTAGCGGAGAGGCTGAGCAGTTCTTC. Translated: CASSEVASGEAEQFF.

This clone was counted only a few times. CDR3 DNA sequence: TGTGCCAGCAGCGTAGGTCCAGGGCGTATTGGTAGCGGGAGGGCCAATGAGCAGTTCTTC. It encodes CASSVGPGRIGSGRANEQFF. The rearrangement joins TRBV9 to TRBJ2-1; TRBD2 agrees at 11 bases. This CDR3 contains 20 residues. V was pared by 0 bases and J by 6 bases, with 17 bases of the junction left unmatched. The V gene's germline CDR1 is SGDLS and CDR2 YYNGEE.

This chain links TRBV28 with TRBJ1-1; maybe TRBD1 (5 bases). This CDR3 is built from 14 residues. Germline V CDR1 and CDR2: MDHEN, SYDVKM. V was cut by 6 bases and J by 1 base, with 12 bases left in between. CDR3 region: CASSLIRENTEAFF. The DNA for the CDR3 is TGTGCCAGCAGCCTGATCAGGGAGAACACTGAAGCTTTCTTT.

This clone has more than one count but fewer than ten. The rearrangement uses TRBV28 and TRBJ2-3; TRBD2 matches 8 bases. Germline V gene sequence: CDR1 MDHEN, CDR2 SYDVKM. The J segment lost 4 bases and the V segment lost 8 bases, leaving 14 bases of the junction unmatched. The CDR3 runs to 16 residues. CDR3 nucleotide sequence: TGTGCCAGCTTCGACGCGGGGGGCGGGAGCGCAGATACGCAGTATTTT. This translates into CASFDAGGGSADTQYF. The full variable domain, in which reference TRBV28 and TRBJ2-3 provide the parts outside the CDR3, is DVKVTQSSRYLVKRTGEKVFLECVQDMDHENMFWYRQDPGLGLRLIYFSYDVKMKEKGDIPEGYSVSREKKERFSLILESASTNQTSMYLCASFDAGGGSADTQYFGPGTRLTVL.

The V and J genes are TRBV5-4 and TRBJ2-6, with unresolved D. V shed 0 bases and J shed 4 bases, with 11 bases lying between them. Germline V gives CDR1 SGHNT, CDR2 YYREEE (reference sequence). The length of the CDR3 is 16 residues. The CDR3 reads CASSLDRHSGANVLTF. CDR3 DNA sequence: TGTGCCAGCAGCTTGGATCGTCATTCCGGGGCCAACGTCCTGACTTTC.

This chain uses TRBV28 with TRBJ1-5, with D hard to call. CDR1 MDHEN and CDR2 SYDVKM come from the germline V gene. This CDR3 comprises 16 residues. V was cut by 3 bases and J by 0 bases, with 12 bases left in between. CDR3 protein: CASSFGQLYSNQPQHF. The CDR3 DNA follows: TGTGCCAGCAGTTTTGGGCAACTTTATAGCAATCAGCCCCAGCATTTT.

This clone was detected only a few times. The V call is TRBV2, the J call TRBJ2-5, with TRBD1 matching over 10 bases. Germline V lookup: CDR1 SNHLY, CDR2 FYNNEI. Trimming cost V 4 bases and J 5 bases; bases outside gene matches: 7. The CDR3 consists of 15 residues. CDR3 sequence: CASSGDRGVSETQYF. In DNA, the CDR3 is TGTGCCAGCAGTGGGGACAGGGGTGTCTCGGAGACCCAGTACTTC.